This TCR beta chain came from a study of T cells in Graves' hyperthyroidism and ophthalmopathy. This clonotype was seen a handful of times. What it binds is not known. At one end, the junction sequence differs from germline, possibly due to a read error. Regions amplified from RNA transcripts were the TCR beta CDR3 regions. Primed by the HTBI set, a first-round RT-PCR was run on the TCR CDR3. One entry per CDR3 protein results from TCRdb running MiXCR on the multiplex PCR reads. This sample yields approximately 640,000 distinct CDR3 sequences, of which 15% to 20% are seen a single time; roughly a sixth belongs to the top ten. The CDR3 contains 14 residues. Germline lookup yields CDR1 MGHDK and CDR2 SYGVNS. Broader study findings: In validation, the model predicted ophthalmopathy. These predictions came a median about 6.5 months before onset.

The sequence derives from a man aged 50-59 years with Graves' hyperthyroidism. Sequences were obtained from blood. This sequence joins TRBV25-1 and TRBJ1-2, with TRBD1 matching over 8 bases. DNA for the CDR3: TGTGCCGGCAGAGGACAGGGAACCCTCTATGGCTACACCTTC. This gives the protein CAGRGQGTLYGYTF.